This T cell receptor beta chain stems from a study of T-cell memory formation after mild COVID-19. This clonotype was seen more than once but under ten times. One end of the junction does not line up with germline, which may come from a read error. The CDR3 runs 13 residues. The V gene's germline CDR1 is SEHNR and CDR2 FQNEAQ (reference sequence). In TCRdb, the 5' RACE reads were re-called with MiXCR into one record per CDR3 protein. The data contain 300,000 to 400,000 distinct CDR3 sequences, less than 20% of them singletons. The material sequenced was PBMCs or a T cell subset sorted from them (not recorded which). The chain uses TRBV7-9 and TRBJ1-1, with D hard to call. The clonotype comes from a man aged 18 to 29 who had mild COVID-19 (a few samples of this study predate the infection). Cell type and time point are not known. The CDR3 coding sequence is TGTGCCAGCAGCCTAGCTACGGGTAATGAAGCTTTCTTT. It is translated as CASSLATGNEAFF.